This TCR beta chain is from a study of blood T cell repertoires in COVID-19. Overall study: Some COVID-19 samples were acute and others convalescent; all came from the United States, Italy and Spain.

In the original analysis: Using reference gene primer amplification, nucleated cell counts were estimated. The table came from immunoSEQ multiplex PCR; TCRdb's copy has only in-frame clones and leaves some out. V, J and clone size are taken as reported in that table, and D and trimming were inferred from the DNA itself. Of 120,000 to 150,000 clones listed, approximately 88% are singletons. The CDR3 is 20 residues long. This clone was observed a single time. Sequencing was performed on peripheral blood. The chain employs TRBV21-1 and TRBJ1-6; the DNA was not compared with TRBD1, the D call given in the table. TRBV21-1 is a pseudogene. This TCR was recovered from a woman in her forties or fifties with acute or convalescent COVID-19. The CDR3 is CASSKKGVAVGQGYNSPLHF. The CDR3, as DNA: TGTGCCAGCAGCAAAAAAGGGGTCGCCGTAGGTCAGGGCTATAATTCACCCCTCCACTTT.